A single sample gave rise to the 25 T cell receptor beta chains below, sequenced in a study of CD8 T cells in Susac syndrome. With random hexamers, about 0.45 to 1 ug RNA was reverse transcribed. Via MiXCR, TCRdb re-called the immunoSEQ multiplex PCR reads, giving one row per CDR3 protein. The data show some 130,000 distinct CDR3 sequences, roughly 96% seen once. Sequences were obtained from CD4+ T cells from PBMCs. The receptors derive from a human donor in good health.

This clonotype was picked up one time. The J gene is TRBJ2-2, the V gene TRBV12-3 or TRBV12-4, with D hard to call. The CDR3 loop spans 14 amino acids. Trimming removed 2 bases at V and 5 bases at J, with 9 bases between. CDR3 nucleotides: TGTGCCAGCAGTTTATCGGAGATTACCGGGGAGCTGTTTTTT. Amino acids: CASSLSEITGELFF.

V usage is TRBV18 and J usage is TRBJ1-1; possible D gene TRBD1, 6 bases. Germline CDR1 KGHSH, CDR2 LQKENI. This CDR3 has 14 amino acids. The germline V and J ends were trimmed by 4 bases and 6 bases, with 15 bases remaining between them. In DNA, the CDR3 is TGTGCCAGCTCACGTAGGGGGGGCAAGGCTGAAGCTTTCTTT. This sequence encodes CASSRRGGKAEAFF.

V usage is TRBV10-3 and J usage is TRBJ2-7; the match to TRBD1 covers 7 bases. The CDR3 is 13 amino acids. The V segment lost 6 bases and the J segment 3 bases; nucleotides outside the gene matches: 5. The germline V gene has CDR1 ENHRY and CDR2 SYGVKD. CDR3 residues: CAISRDRDYEQYF. The CDR3 bases are TGTGCCATCAGCCGGGACAGAGACTACGAGCAGTACTTC.

This sequence joins TRBV29-1 and TRBJ1-3; weak D call: TRBD1 (6 bases). The V and J ends lost 4 bases and 3 bases respectively, with 10 bases between them. Germline assignment: CDR1 SQVTM and CDR2 ANQGSEA. The CDR3 is 13 amino acids. In DNA form, the CDR3 reads TGCAGCGTTGGGTGGACAGTTGGAAACACCATATATTTT. Its translation is CSVGWTVGNTIYF.

The chain has TRBV3-1 and TRBJ2-2; TRBD2 matches 9 bases. Losses at the gene ends were 3 bases for V and 4 bases for J; bases not matched to a gene: 6. Looked up from germline, CDR1 is LGHDT and CDR2 is YNNKEL (reference sequence). This CDR3 is 16 amino acids long. CDR3 DNA: TGTGCCAGCAGCCACCTTAGCGGGAGCGGCACCGGGGAGCTGTTTTTT. Translation: CASSHLSGSGTGELFF.

This chain joins TRBV7-9 and TRBJ1-5; tentative D call: TRBD1 (5 bases). Trimming left V 5 bases short and J 3 bases short, with 11 bases between. The CDR3 sequence is 14 residues long. Germline CDR1 and CDR2: SEHNR and FQNEAQ (reference sequence). The CDR3 DNA is TGTGCCAGCAGCCAAGACAGCTTCAATCAGCCCCAGCATTTT. Encoded protein: CASSQDSFNQPQHF.

The genes are TRBV20-1 and TRBJ2-5; D unresolved. The germline gives CDR1 DFQATT, CDR2 SNEGSKA (reference sequence). V was trimmed by 4 bases and J by 5 bases, leaving 14 bases between them. This CDR3 has 13 residues. The CDR3 reads CSATSAPWETQYF. CDR3 sequence (DNA): TGCAGTGCTACGAGCGCTCCATGGGAGACCCAGTACTTC.

The chain employs TRBV6-6 and TRBJ2-1; D call uncertain. The V gene lost 4 bases and the J gene lost 7 bases, with 11 bases spanning the gap. This CDR3 has 13 residues. Germline values: CDR1 MNHNY, CDR2 SVGAGI (reference sequence). The CDR3 is CASSSSDINEQFF. DNA of the CDR3: TGTGCCAGCAGTTCCTCCGACATTAATGAGCAGTTCTTC.

This clonotype occurred once. The J gene is TRBJ2-3, the V gene TRBV28, with TRBD2 matching 15 bases. The ends lost 3 bases at V and 4 bases at J; junction bases unmatched: 17. The germline gives CDR1 MDHEN, CDR2 SYDVKM. The CDR3 spans 21 residues. The DNA for the CDR3 is TGTGCCAGCAGTTTTGATCCCCTGGCGCCGGGACTAGCGGGAGGACCAGATACGCAGTATTTT. Residues: CASSFDPLAPGLAGGPDTQYF.

The chain employs TRBV24-1 and TRBJ2-2; 9 bases map to TRBD2. The trim removed 9 bases at V and 4 bases at J, leaving 11 bases unmatched. The CDR3 length is 16 residues. Germline CDR1 reads KGHDR; CDR2 reads SFDVKD. The CDR3 region is CATQMAGGPSTGELFF. CDR3 in DNA: TGTGCCACCCAAATGGCGGGAGGGCCGAGCACCGGGGAGCTGTTTTTT.

The J gene is TRBJ1-4, the V gene TRBV4-1; no clear D gene. Trimming took off 0 bases at V and 0 bases at J, with 5 bases between the two ends. The length of the CDR3 is 15 residues. From germline, CDR1 is MGHRA and CDR2 YSYEKL. CDR3 nucleotides: TGCGCCAGCAGCCAAGACAGGTCAACTAATGAAAAACTGTTTTTT. As protein: CASSQDRSTNEKLFF.

The chain combines TRBV5-1 with TRBJ2-6; D tentatively fits TRBD1 or TRBD2 (6 bases each). In germline, CDR1 is SGHRS, CDR2 YFSETQ. The CDR3 is made up of 16 amino acids. With 9 bases removed from V and 0 bases from J, the gap between germline ends came to 16 bases. Here the CDR3 DNA reads TGCGCCACTAGGGGGACTTTGAGCTCTGGGGCCAACGTCCTGACTTTC. Translated, it gives CATRGTLSSGANVLTF. The full variable domain, its missing parts supplied by reference TRBV5-1 and TRBJ2-6, is KAGVTQTPRYLIKTRGQQVTLSCSPISGHRSVSWYQQTPGQGLQFLFEYFSETQRNKGNFPGRFSGRQFSNSRSEMNVSTLELGDSALYLCATRGTLSSGANVLTFGAGSRLTVL.

The genes are TRBV27 and TRBJ2-7; 8 nucleotides agree with TRBD1. Germline CDR1 reads MNHEY; CDR2 reads SMNVEV (reference sequence). This CDR3 is 15 amino acids long. V lost 5 bases to trimming and J lost 2 bases; unmatched junction nucleotides: 8. The CDR3 nucleotides read TGTGCCAGCAGTCGCGGACAGGGAGGTCCCTACGAGCAGTACTTC. Translated, it gives CASSRGQGGPYEQYF.

The chain is built from TRBV3-1 and TRBJ2-5; 7 bases line up with TRBD2. J gave up 5 bases and V 1 base, and 4 bases lay outside the gene matches. The germline CDR1 and CDR2 sequences are LGHDT and YNNKEL (reference sequence). This CDR3 has 14 residues. As DNA, the CDR3 is TGTGCCAGCAGCCAAGCGTCCGGGGGGGAGACCCAGTACTTC. It is translated as CASSQASGGETQYF.

The gene calls are TRBV29-1 and TRBJ2-3, with TRBD2 matching 11 bases. V was pared by 4 bases and J by 5 bases, with 11 bases of the junction left unmatched. Germline V CDR1 and CDR2: SQVTM, ANQGSEA. The CDR3 has 16 residues. The CDR3 DNA follows: TGCAGCGTTGCCCTTACTAGCGGGAGCCGTGTAGATACGCAGTATTTT. Its translation is CSVALTSGSRVDTQYF.

This sequence joins TRBV5-1 and TRBJ2-7, with D perhaps assigned TRBD1 or TRBD2 (5 bases each). Between the trimmed V and J ends, which lost 2 bases and 5 bases, there was a span of 11 bases. The V gene's germline CDR1 is SGHRS and CDR2 YFSETQ. The CDR3 is made up of 13 amino acids. The CDR3 is CASSFRRGDEQYF. The CDR3 bases are TGCGCCAGCAGCTTTCGGCGAGGGGACGAGCAGTACTTC.

This chain joins TRBV3-1 and TRBJ2-3, with unresolved D. CDR1 and CDR2 from the germline V gene are LGHDT and YNNKEL (reference sequence). The V gene lost 0 bases and the J gene lost 6 bases, with 19 bases spanning the gap. The CDR3 has 17 amino acids. CDR3 in amino acids: CASSQDTNWALVDTQYF. The CDR3 coding sequence is TGTGCCAGCAGCCAAGATACAAACTGGGCACTCGTGGATACGCAGTATTTT.

The CDR3 DNA is TGTGCCAGCAGCCAAGGGTGGGCGCAAGAGACCCAGTACTTC. Translation gives CASSQGWAQETQYF. The V and J genes are TRBV14 and TRBJ2-5, with no clear D. The CDR3 is 14 residues long. Trimming took 1 base from V and 2 from J, leaving 8 bases between them. Germline assignment: CDR1 SGHDN and CDR2 FVKESK.

The chain combines TRBV4-2 with TRBJ1-2; weak D call: TRBD1 (6 bases). The germline CDR1 and CDR2 sequences are LGHNA and YNFKEQ. The CDR3 extends over 13 amino acids. Trimming removed 4 bases from V and 8 bases from J, with 14 bases in between. The CDR3 here is CASSPETGPGYTF. CDR3 in DNA: TGTGCCAGCAGCCCAGAGACAGGCCCCGGCTACACCTTC.

The rearrangement links TRBV20-1 to TRBJ2-5, with a weak D call TRBD2 (5 bases). With 1 base removed from V and 4 bases from J, the gap between germline ends came to 13 bases. The CDR3 contains 14 residues. Germline CDR1 and CDR2: DFQATT and SNEGSKA (reference sequence). The CDR3 DNA reads as TGCAGTGCTAGAGGCATGGCGGGTGTAGAGACCCAGTACTTC. This encodes CSARGMAGVETQYF.

The chain joins TRBV3-1 to TRBJ2-1; TRBD1 might be the D (6 bases). CDR3 size: 18 residues. Germline loops: CDR1 LGHDT, CDR2 YNNKEL (reference sequence). Trimming took off 2 bases at V and 6 bases at J, with 23 bases between the two ends. CDR3 residues: CASSQTFMGQGWINEQFF. The CDR3 DNA follows: TGTGCCAGCAGCCAAACCTTTATGGGGCAGGGGTGGATCAATGAGCAGTTCTTC.

The chain combines TRBV7-2 with TRBJ1-2; D unclear. Germline loops: CDR1 SGHTA, CDR2 FQGNSA. The CDR3 loop spans 15 amino acids. With 3 bases removed from V and 4 bases from J, the gap between germline ends came to 15 bases. CDR3 sequence (DNA): TGTGCCAGCAGCTTCTCTCGACCGAGCAGCTATGGCTACACCTTC. This sequence encodes CASSFSRPSSYGYTF.

The chain combines TRBV7-2 with TRBJ2-7; D gene ambiguous. Germline lookup yields CDR1 SGHTA and CDR2 FQGNSA. This CDR3 spans 15 amino acids. Trimming removed 0 bases from V and 0 bases from J, with 9 bases in between. CDR3 DNA sequence: TGTGCCAGCAGCTTAGCGTGGACGGACTCCTACGAGCAGTACTTC. Translated: CASSLAWTDSYEQYF.

The chain couples TRBV29-1 to TRBJ1-2; D not certain. The germline V and J ends were trimmed by 6 bases and 6 bases, with 8 bases remaining between them. CDR1 is SQVTM, CDR2 ANQGSEA, per germline. The CDR3 covers 10 residues. The CDR3 reads CSVERDGYTF. In DNA form, the CDR3 reads TGCAGCGTAGAAAGGGATGGCTACACCTTC.

V usage is TRBV7-9 and J usage is TRBJ1-5; tentative D call: TRBD1 (6 bases). Trimming pared 2 bases from V and 9 bases from J, leaving 14 bases between. The germline V gene has CDR1 SEHNR and CDR2 FQNEAQ (reference sequence). The CDR3 runs 14 residues. CDR3 sequence (DNA): TGTGCCAGCAGCTTAAAGGGGGGCCAAGGGCCCCAGCATTTT. It encodes CASSLKGGQGPQHF.